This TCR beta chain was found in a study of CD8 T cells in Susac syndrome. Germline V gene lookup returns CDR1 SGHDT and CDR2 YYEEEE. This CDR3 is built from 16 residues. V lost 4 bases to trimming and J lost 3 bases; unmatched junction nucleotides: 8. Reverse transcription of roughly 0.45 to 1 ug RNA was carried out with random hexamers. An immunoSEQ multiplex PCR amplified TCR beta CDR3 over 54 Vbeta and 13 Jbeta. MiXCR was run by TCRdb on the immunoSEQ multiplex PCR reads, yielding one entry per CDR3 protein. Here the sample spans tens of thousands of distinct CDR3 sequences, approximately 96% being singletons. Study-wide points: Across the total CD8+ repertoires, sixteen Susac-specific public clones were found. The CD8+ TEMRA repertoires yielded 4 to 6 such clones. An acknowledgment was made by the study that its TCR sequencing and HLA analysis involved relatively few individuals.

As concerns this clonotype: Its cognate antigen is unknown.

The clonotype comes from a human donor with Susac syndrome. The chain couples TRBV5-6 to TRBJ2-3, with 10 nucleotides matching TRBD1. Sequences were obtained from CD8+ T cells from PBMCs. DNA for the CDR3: TGTGCCAGCAGCGGAATGGACAGGGGGAGTACAGATACGCAGTATTTT. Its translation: CASSGMDRGSTDTQYF.